These T cell receptor beta chains were read from a single sample in a study of lymphopenia after photon versus proton radiotherapy. Data came from immunoSEQ multiplex PCR; TCRdb stores just in-frame clones and leaves some out. Among approximately 91,000 clones listed, 65% to 85% were seen once. Material: peripheral blood, obtained from a patient treated with proton-based radiotherapy. The receptors shown here come from a man aged 55 to 70 with pancreatic cancer. CDR3s include the opening cysteine and the closing phenylalanine or tryptophan. Fields, in order: V gene, J gene, clone size, D gene, CDR3 protein, CDR3 DNA. D genes are given only for firm matches. Size is stated for part of the rows, as once, few or many counts, or as a class when the clone is expanded.

>TRBV28|TRBJ2-7|.|TRBD2
CASSSPGTSGRSYEQYF
TGTGCCAGCAGTTCCCCTGGGACTAGCGGGAGGTCCTACGAGCAGTACTTC
>TRBV11-2|TRBJ1-2|.|.
CASSLGQGYYGYTF
TGTGCCAGCAGCTTAGGTCAGGGATACTATGGCTACACCTTC
>TRBV18|TRBJ1-2|few|TRBD1
CASSRTSQGAIGYTF
TGTGCCAGCTCACGAACATCACAGGGGGCGATTGGCTACACCTTC
>TRBV5-4|TRBJ2-5|few|.
CASSLGVGETQYF
TGTGCCAGCAGCTTGGGGGTGGGGGAGACCCAGTACTTC
>TRBV7-9|TRBJ1-1|few|.
CASSLGPGSEAFF
TGTGCCAGCAGCTTGGGGCCTGGGAGTGAAGCTTTCTTT
>TRBV10-3|TRBJ2-5|.|.
CAIRGHDGETQYF
TGTGCCATCAGGGGGCATGATGGAGAGACCCAGTACTTC
>TRBV19|TRBJ2-1|.|.
CASSLLGGVDNEQFF
TGTGCCAGTAGTCTTTTGGGGGGAGTAGACAATGAGCAGTTCTTC
>TRBV28|TRBJ2-7|.|.
CASSPRAFRGVSSYEQYF
TGTGCCAGCAGTCCTCGTGCCTTTAGGGGGGTGAGCTCCTACGAGCAGTACTTC
>TRBV7-5|TRBJ1-2|.|.
CARSPKRVRNYYYGYTF
TGTGCCAGAAGCCCAAAGCGAGTGCGAAATTACTACTATGGCTACACCTTC
>TRBV9|TRBJ2-5|.|.
CASSGQLQASGETQYF
TGTGCCAGCAGCGGACAATTACAGGCCTCGGGGGAGACCCAGTACTTC
>TRBV19|TRBJ1-1|.|.
CASSTNRVGNTEAFF
TGTGCCAGTAGTACGAACAGGGTTGGGAACACTGAAGCTTTCTTT
>TRBV27|TRBJ2-1|once|.
CASSLDPFSYNEQFF
TGTGCCAGCAGTTTAGACCCGTTCTCCTACAATGAGCAGTTCTTC
>TRBV6-5|TRBJ1-6|.|TRBD1
CASSYTTGEDSPLHF
TGTGCCAGCAGTTACACGACAGGGGAGGACTCACCCCTCCACTTT
>TRBV10-1|TRBJ2-3|few|.
CASTKRAQYF
TGCGCCAGCACCAAGAGGGCGCAGTATTTT
>TRBV19|TRBJ1-4|.|.
CASSRQAPEGEKLFF
TGTGCCAGTAGTCGACAGGCCCCGGAAGGCGAAAAACTGTTTTTT
>TRBV4-3|TRBJ1-4|.|.
CASSQGQWSNEKLFF
TGCGCCAGCAGCCAAGGACAGTGGTCTAATGAAAAACTGTTTTTT
>TRBV2|TRBJ1-4|.|.
CASSEQGSEKLFF
TGTGCCAGCAGTGAACAGGGTAGTGAAAAACTGTTTTTT
>TRBV30|TRBJ2-2|once|.
CASSQVKGDGRELFF
TGTGCCTCCTCCCAGGTTAAGGGGGATGGACGGGAGCTGTTTTTT
>TRBV6-4|TRBJ2-3|.|TRBD2
CASSDSSGLAGWDTQYF
TGTGCCAGCAGTGACTCTTCGGGACTAGCGGGATGGGATACGCAGTATTTT
>TRBV7-2|TRBJ2-3|once|.
CASSLAGGPLRDTQYF
TGTGCCAGCAGCTTAGCTGGAGGGCCTTTGAGAGATACGCAGTATTTT
>TRBV5-1|TRBJ2-1|.|TRBD2
CASSLGTSGRFYNEQFF
TGCGCCAGCAGCTTGGGGACTAGCGGGAGATTCTACAATGAGCAGTTCTTC
>TRBV19|TRBJ2-1|.|TRBD2
CASSIGTSGNNEQFF
TGTGCCAGTAGTATAGGGACTAGCGGAAACAATGAGCAGTTCTTC
>TRBV29-1|TRBJ2-7|.|.
CSVEVTRYEQYF
TGCAGCGTTGAGGTGACACGCTACGAGCAGTACTTC
>TRBV28|TRBJ1-1|.|TRBD1
CASSSSGTGHTEAFF
TGTGCCAGCAGTTCCTCCGGGACAGGGCACACTGAAGCTTTCTTT
>TRBV6-4|TRBJ2-1|few|TRBD2
CASSDSTSGSNEQFF
TGTGCCAGCAGTGACTCGACTAGCGGGAGCAATGAGCAGTTCTTC
>TRBV19|TRBJ2-1|.|.
CASSAAALSGEQFF
TGTGCCAGTAGTGCGGCAGCCCTGTCGGGTGAGCAGTTCTTC
>TRBV30|TRBJ2-1|.|.
CASLPESSYNEQFF
TGTGCCTCCCTTCCGGAAAGCTCCTACAATGAGCAGTTCTTC
>TRBV7-8|TRBJ2-2|.|.
CASSVKRGTGELFF
TGTGCCAGCAGTGTTAAAAGAGGGACCGGGGAGCTGTTTTTT
>TRBV5-1|TRBJ1-2|once|.
CASRDDRTGGYTF
TGCGCCAGCAGGGATGATCGGACGGGCGGCTACACCTTC
>TRBV7-5|TRBJ2-5|.|.
CARSLGAGPVGETQYF
TGTGCCAGAAGCTTAGGGGCTGGCCCCGTGGGAGAGACCCAGTACTTC
>TRBV5-6|TRBJ1-4|.|TRBD1
CASSYGTGNPEKLFF
TGTGCCAGCAGCTATGGGACAGGGAATCCTGAAAAACTGTTTTTT
>TRBV27|TRBJ1-2|.|TRBD1
CASSPGGAYYGYTF
TGTGCCAGCAGTCCAGGGGGCGCCTATTATGGCTACACCTTC
>TRBV7-2|TRBJ2-2|.|.
CASSLDFQSGELFF
TGTGCCAGCAGCTTAGATTTCCAGTCCGGGGAGCTGTTTTTT
>TRBV11-3|TRBJ2-1|.|.
CASSLDHNEQFF
TGTGCCAGCAGCTTAGATCACAATGAGCAGTTCTTC
>TRBV6-5|TRBJ2-7|.|TRBD2
CASTYDLLAAPYEQYF
TGTGCCAGCACTTACGACTTGCTAGCGGCCCCCTACGAGCAGTACTTC